This passage covers 22 T cell receptor beta chains from one sample sequenced in a study of CD8 T cells in ankylosing spondylitis. Each CDR3 protein is one row after TCRdb ran MiXCR on the 5' RACE reads. The top ten clones hold 20% to 25% of a sample with approximately 39,000 distinct CDR3 sequences, 11% of them seen once. Input material: synovial fluid, either unsorted or a sorted T cell fraction (not recorded which). Receptors were obtained from a male donor with ankylosing spondylitis.

This clonotype is judged large (0.1 to 1%). The chain uses TRBV7-3 and TRBJ2-3; 8 nucleotides line up with TRBD1. The CDR3 sequence is 14 residues long. V was pared by 5 bases and J by 5 bases, with 6 bases of the junction left unmatched. Looked up from germline, CDR1 is SGHTA and CDR2 is FQGTGA. As DNA, the CDR3 is TGTGCCAGCAGCGCACAGGGGGGCCAAGATACGCAGTATTTT. This sequence encodes CASSAQGGQDTQYF.

This clonotype was picked up a small number of times. The V gene is TRBV6-5, the J gene TRBJ2-6, with 10 bases fitting TRBD1. Looked up from germline, CDR1 is MNHEY and CDR2 is SVGAGI. The CDR3 totals 18 residues. The junction had 9 bases not matched to a gene; V was cut back by 6 bases and J by 1 base. In DNA form, the CDR3 reads TGTGCCAGCAGCTACGCGGGACAGGGGACGTCTGGGGCCAACGTCCTGACTTTC. It is translated as CASSYAGQGTSGANVLTF.

This clonotype was recorded at least ten times. The gene calls are TRBV7-3 and TRBJ2-7, with D possibly TRBD2 on 6 matching bases. V was shortened by 5 bases and J by 4 bases, with 12 bases between the two germline ends. The CDR3 is 13 residues long. The V gene's germline CDR1 is SGHTA and CDR2 FQGTGA. CDR3 residues: CASSPGTFYEQYF. As DNA, the CDR3 is TGTGCCAGCAGCCCGGGGACTTTTTACGAGCAGTACTTC.

At least ten counts were recorded for this clonotype. The chain couples TRBV7-9 to TRBJ2-3, with 8 positions matching TRBD1. The CDR3 extends over 13 amino acids. V gave up 4 bases and J gave up 4 bases; unmatched junction bases: 1. Per the germline V gene, CDR1 is SEHNR and CDR2 is FQNEAQ (reference sequence). The chain's CDR3 is CASSSGGPDTQYF. In DNA form, the CDR3 reads TGTGCCAGCAGCTCAGGGGGCCCAGATACGCAGTATTTT.

This clonotype appeared many times. This sequence joins TRBV29-1 and TRBJ2-1, with TRBD2 matching over 11 bases. V shed 3 bases and J 0 bases; nucleotides not matched to a gene: 4. There are 16 residues in the CDR3. Germline CDR1 reads SQVTM; CDR2 reads ANQGSEA. Here the CDR3 DNA reads TGCAGCGTTGATCTTCTAGCGGGGGGCTCCTACAATGAGCAGTTCTTC. Its protein product is CSVDLLAGGSYNEQFF.

V and J are TRBV7-2 and TRBJ1-5; D not certain. Germline loops: CDR1 SGHTA, CDR2 FQGNSA. This CDR3 spans 13 amino acids. V lost 4 bases, J lost 7 bases, and 11 bases lay in between. CDR3 residues: CASSSIVTQPQHF. The CDR3 region has the DNA TGTGCCAGCAGCTCTATTGTCACCCAGCCCCAGCATTTT.

The rearrangement uses TRBV12-3 or TRBV12-4 and TRBJ2-7; 14 nucleotides align to TRBD2. The CDR3 runs to 17 residues. J gave up 7 bases and V 5 bases, and 13 bases lay outside the gene matches. The CDR3 nucleotides read TGTGCCAGCAGTCTCTTCTCCGGGACTAGCGGGAGCGGTGAGCAGTACTTC. This encodes CASSLFSGTSGSGEQYF.

The chain joins TRBV30 to TRBJ2-7; D is possibly TRBD1 (5 bases). CDR1 and CDR2 from the germline V gene are GTSNPN and SVGIG (reference sequence). V lost 2 bases and J 1 base, leaving 9 bases between the germline ends. The CDR3 length is 13 residues. CDR3 residues: CAWSRGRSYEQYF. The CDR3 DNA sequence: TGTGCCTGGAGTAGGGGCCGTTCCTACGAGCAGTACTTC.

This rearrangement joins TRBV5-1 to TRBJ1-1; D remains unclear. CDR1 and CDR2 from the germline V gene are SGHRS and YFSETQ. Between the trimmed V and J ends, which lost 1 base and 0 bases, there was a span of 13 bases. This CDR3 is built from 16 residues. The CDR3 loop reads CASSLSVRPMNTEAFF. The CDR3 bases are TGCGCCAGCAGCTTGTCTGTGCGGCCGATGAACACTGAAGCTTTCTTT.

This clonotype appeared a few times. The chain recombines TRBV29-1 with TRBJ2-4; 8 nucleotides align to TRBD1. CDR1 is SQVTM, CDR2 ANQGSEA, per germline. V was clipped by 4 bases and J by 3 bases; unmatched bases: 8. The CDR3 is 15 residues long. CDR3 amino acids: CSVGNRGSDKNIQYF. The CDR3 nucleotides read TGCAGCGTTGGTAACAGGGGGTCGGACAAAAACATTCAGTACTTC. The full variable domain, its missing parts supplied by reference TRBV29-1 and TRBJ2-4, is SAVISQKPSRDICQRGTSLTIQCQVDSQVTMMFWYRQQPGQSLTLIATANQGSEATYESGFVIDKFPISRPNLTFSTLTVSNMSPEDSSIYLCSVGNRGSDKNIQYFGAGTRLSVL.

The genes are TRBV7-8 and TRBJ1-4, with a weak D call TRBD1 (6 bases). Trimming took off 7 bases at V and 8 bases at J, with 14 bases between the two ends. There are 13 residues in the CDR3. Germline V gene data show CDR1 as SGHVS and CDR2 as FQNEAQ. This CDR3 is CASTPVQGEKLFF. The CDR3 DNA reads TGTGCCAGCACCCCAGTTCAGGGGGAAAAACTGTTTTTT. Variable domain in full (rest from reference TRBV7-8 and TRBJ1-4): GAGVSQSPRYKVAKRGQDVALRCDPISGHVSLFWYQQALGQGPEFLTYFQNEAQLDKSGLPSDRFFAERPEGSVSTLKIQRTQQEDSAVYLCASTPVQGEKLFFGSGTQLSVL.

This clonotype has a handful of counts. This rearrangement joins TRBV7-3 to TRBJ2-5, with D possibly being TRBD1 (5 bases). CDR1 is SGHTA and CDR2 is FQGTGA in the germline V gene. There are 15 residues in the CDR3. The ends were cut back, 1 base at V and 1 base at J, with 10 bases in the middle. CDR3 coding DNA: TGTGCCAGCAGCTTAATGGCAGGGCCCCAAGAGACCCAGTACTTC. It translates to CASSLMAGPQETQYF. Variable domain in full (rest from reference TRBV7-3 and TRBJ2-5): GAGVSQTPSNKVTEKGKYVELRCDPISGHTALYWYRQSLGQGPEFLIYFQGTGAADDSGLPNDRFFAVRPEGSVSTLKIQRTERGDSAVYLCASSLMAGPQETQYFGPGTRLLVL.

This clonotype has ten or more counts. The rearrangement joins TRBV3-1 to TRBJ2-5; possibly TRBD1 for D (6 bases). The CDR3 is 15 residues long. V lost 4 bases, J lost 5 bases, and 17 bases lay in between. Germline CDR1 LGHDT, CDR2 YNNKEL (reference sequence). The CDR3 loop is CASSPAAGVRETQYF. CDR3 nucleotides: TGTGCCAGCAGCCCCGCCGCAGGGGTAAGGGAGACCCAGTACTTC.

The chain joins TRBV24-1 to TRBJ2-2; D remains unclear. Per the germline V gene, CDR1 is KGHDR and CDR2 is SFDVKD. The V end was cut by 7 bases, the J end by 2 bases, with 7 bases between. The CDR3 totals 13 residues. The CDR3 protein is CATSHRNTGELFF. CDR3 DNA sequence: TGTGCCACCAGCCACAGAAACACCGGGGAGCTGTTTTTT.

V and J are TRBV7-9 and TRBJ2-3, with 7 bases fitting TRBD2. V was clipped by 8 bases and J by 4 bases; unmatched bases: 9. The CDR3 has 14 residues. Per the germline V gene, CDR1 is SEHNR and CDR2 is FQNEAQ (reference sequence). Here the CDR3 DNA reads TGTGCCAGCCCTAACCTGGGGGGGGCAGATACGCAGTATTTT. Translating it yields CASPNLGGADTQYF.

The rearrangement uses TRBV7-3 and TRBJ1-1; D is unresolved. Trimming removed 4 bases at V and 1 base at J, with 7 bases between. This CDR3 has 13 residues. The germline V gene encodes CDR1 SGHTA and CDR2 FQGTGA. CDR3 amino acids: CASSYQWNTEAFF. CDR3 in DNA: TGTGCCAGCAGCTACCAGTGGAACACTGAAGCTTTCTTT.

This clonotype was seen a few times. The gene calls are TRBV27 and TRBJ2-3, with no clear D. The CDR3 length is 15 residues. CDR1 is MNHEY, CDR2 SMNVEV, per germline (reference sequence). Trimming shortened V by 6 bases and J by 0 bases, and 13 bases separated the two germline ends. The CDR3 protein is CASSLLTLSTDTQYF. The CDR3 DNA follows: TGTGCCAGCAGCCTATTGACCCTCAGCACAGATACGCAGTATTTT.

There are many counts of this clonotype. This chain links TRBV4-2 with TRBJ2-1; TRBD2 matches at 11 bases. The ends lost 2 bases at V and 15 bases at J; junction bases unmatched: 18. Per the germline V gene, CDR1 is LGHNA and CDR2 is YNFKEQ. This CDR3 comprises 17 residues. CDR3 sequence: CASSQTTNGLAGGKVFF. The CDR3 DNA reads TGTGCCAGCAGCCAAACTACAAACGGACTAGCGGGCGGAAAGGTGTTCTTC.

This clonotype was seen more than once but under ten times. V and J are TRBV20-1 and TRBJ2-7; weak D call: TRBD2 (6 bases). The CDR3 contains 13 residues. Germline CDR1 is DFQATT and CDR2 is SNEGSKA (reference sequence). The V gene lost 7 bases and the J gene lost 3 bases, with 16 bases spanning the gap. CDR3: CSGRRAPSYEQYF. The CDR3 DNA reads TGCAGTGGTCGGAGGGCCCCCAGCTACGAGCAGTACTTC.

The chain carries TRBV11-2 and TRBJ2-1; perhaps TRBD2 as D (6 bases). The CDR3 totals 14 residues. In germline, CDR1 is SGHAT, CDR2 FQNNGV. Trimming left V 5 bases short and J 7 bases short, with 15 bases between. As DNA, the CDR3 is TGTGCCAGCAGCGCCGCGGGAAATCGGAATGAGCAGTTCTTC. Its protein is CASSAAGNRNEQFF.

V gene TRBV10-3 combines with J gene TRBJ1-4; D gene ambiguous. The V end lost 2 bases, the J end lost 8 bases, and 9 bases lay between the germline ends. Germline values: CDR1 ENHRY, CDR2 SYGVKD. CDR3 size: 13 residues. The CDR3 loop reads CAISEEGGEKLFF. As DNA, the CDR3 is TGTGCCATCAGTGAGGAGGGAGGGGAAAAACTGTTTTTT.

The V call is TRBV7-3, the J call TRBJ2-1, with 11 bases aligning to TRBD2. Trimming took 5 bases from V and 9 from J; bases not matched to a gene: 6. Germline CDR1 is SGHTA and CDR2 is FQGTGA. The CDR3 consists of 14 residues. The CDR3 here is CASSPLAGGAEQFF. CDR3 nucleotide sequence: TGTGCCAGCAGCCCCTTAGCGGGAGGGGCTGAGCAGTTCTTC.